This T cell receptor (beta chain) is drawn from a study of regulatory T cells in long-lasting Graves disease. Arm-PCR of CDR3 regions with iRepertoire HTBI primers generated TCR beta libraries. One entry per CDR3 protein results from TCRdb running MiXCR on the multiplex PCR reads. The sample consists of roughly 260,000 distinct CDR3 sequences, 18% of them appearing once. V lost 2 bases, J lost 4 bases, and 14 bases lay in between. Germline CDR1 is KGHSH and CDR2 is LQKENI. The CDR3 is made up of 16 amino acids. Time point reported: newly diagnosed GD, antithyroid drugs for less than 3 months. The TCR library was made from RNA extracted from PBMCs. A peripheral blood sample, 7 to 9.5 milliliters in volume, was drawn into EDTA tubes. These data also featured in a second study, about T cells in Graves' hyperthyroidism and ophthalmopathy. In that study: First-round RT-PCR targeting the TCR CDR3 was performed with the HTBI primer set. Ophthalmopathy, as predicted by the model, came a median roughly 6.3 months after the prediction.

This chain uses TRBV18 with TRBJ2-2; D is perhaps TRBD1 or TRBD2 (5 bases each). This TCR was recovered from a woman aged 25 to 39 with Graves disease. Source: peripheral blood mononuclear cells (PBMCs), taken at new diagnosis, from a patient treated with antithyroid drugs. DNA for the CDR3: TGTGCCAGCTCACCATCCCCAGGGACGTTCACCGGGGAGCTGTTTTTT. Translation: CASSPSPGTFTGELFF.